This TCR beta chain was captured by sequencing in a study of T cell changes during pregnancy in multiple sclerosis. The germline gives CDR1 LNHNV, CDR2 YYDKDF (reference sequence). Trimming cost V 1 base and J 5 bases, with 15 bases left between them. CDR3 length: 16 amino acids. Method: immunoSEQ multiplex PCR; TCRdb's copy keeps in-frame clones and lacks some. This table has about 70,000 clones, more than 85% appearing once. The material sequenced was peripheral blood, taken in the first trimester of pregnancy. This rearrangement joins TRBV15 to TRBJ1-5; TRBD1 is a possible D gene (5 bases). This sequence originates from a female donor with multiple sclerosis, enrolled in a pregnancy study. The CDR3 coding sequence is TGTGCCACCAGCAGAGCTGGGCCGCGGGGGGATCAGCCCCAGCATTTT. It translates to CATSRAGPRGDQPQHF.